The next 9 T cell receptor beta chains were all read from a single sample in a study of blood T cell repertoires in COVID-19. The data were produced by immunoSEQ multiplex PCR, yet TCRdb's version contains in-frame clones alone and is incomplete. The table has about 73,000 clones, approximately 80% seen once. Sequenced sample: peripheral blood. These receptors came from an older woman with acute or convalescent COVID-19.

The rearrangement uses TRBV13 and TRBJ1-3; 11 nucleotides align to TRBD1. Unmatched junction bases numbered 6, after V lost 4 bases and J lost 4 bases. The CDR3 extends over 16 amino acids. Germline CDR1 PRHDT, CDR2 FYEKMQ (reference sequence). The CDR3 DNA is TGTGCCAGCAGCTCCCGGGACAGGGGGTTAGGAAACACCATATATTTT. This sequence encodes CASSSRDRGLGNTIYF.

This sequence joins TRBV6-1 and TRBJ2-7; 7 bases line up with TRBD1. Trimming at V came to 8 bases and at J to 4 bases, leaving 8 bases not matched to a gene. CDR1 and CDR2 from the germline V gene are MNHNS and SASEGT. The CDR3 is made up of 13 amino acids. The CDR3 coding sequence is TGTGCCAGCTCCAGGACAGGTACTTACGAGCAGTACTTC. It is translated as CASSRTGTYEQYF.

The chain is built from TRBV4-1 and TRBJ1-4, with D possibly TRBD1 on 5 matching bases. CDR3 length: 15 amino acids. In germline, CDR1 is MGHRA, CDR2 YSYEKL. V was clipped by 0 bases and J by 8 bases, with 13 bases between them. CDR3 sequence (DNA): TGCGCCAGCAGCCAAGATCGTGGGGGAGGCGAAAAACTGTTTTTT. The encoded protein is CASSQDRGGGEKLFF.

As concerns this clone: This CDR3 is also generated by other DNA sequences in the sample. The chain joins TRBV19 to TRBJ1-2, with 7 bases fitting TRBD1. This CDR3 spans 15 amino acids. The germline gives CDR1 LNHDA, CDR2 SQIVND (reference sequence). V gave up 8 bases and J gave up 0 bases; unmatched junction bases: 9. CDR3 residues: CASSPGGRPNYGYTF. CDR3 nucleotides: TGTGCCAGTTCCCCAGGGGGACGACCTAACTATGGCTACACCTTC.

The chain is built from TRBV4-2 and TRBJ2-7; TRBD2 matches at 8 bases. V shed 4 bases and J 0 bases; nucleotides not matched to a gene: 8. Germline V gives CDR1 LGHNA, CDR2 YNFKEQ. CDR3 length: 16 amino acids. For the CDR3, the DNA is TGTGCCAGCAGCCGCTACGGGGGGGATAACTCCTACGAGCAGTACTTC. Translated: CASSRYGGDNSYEQYF.

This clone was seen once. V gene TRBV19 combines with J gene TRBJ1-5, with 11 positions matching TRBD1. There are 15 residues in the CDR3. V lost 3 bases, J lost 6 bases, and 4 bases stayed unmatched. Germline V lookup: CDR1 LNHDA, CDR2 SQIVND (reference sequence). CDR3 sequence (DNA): TGTGCCAGTAGTATCGGACAGGGGGCGGGTCAGCCCCAGCATTTT. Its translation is CASSIGQGAGQPQHF.

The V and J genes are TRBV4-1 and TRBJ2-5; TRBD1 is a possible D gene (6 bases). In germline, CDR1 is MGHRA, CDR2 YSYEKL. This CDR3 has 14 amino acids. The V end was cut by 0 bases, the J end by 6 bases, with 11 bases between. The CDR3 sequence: CASSQDPGVKTQYF. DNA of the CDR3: TGCGCCAGCAGCCAAGACCCAGGGGTAAAGACCCAGTACTTC.

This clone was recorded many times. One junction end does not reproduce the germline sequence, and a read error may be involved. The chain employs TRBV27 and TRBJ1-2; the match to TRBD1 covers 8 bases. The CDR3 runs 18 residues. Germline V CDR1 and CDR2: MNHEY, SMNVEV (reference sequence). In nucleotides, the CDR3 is TGTGCCAACAGTCTGAGAGGTTACGGGGGGCAGGGGGCCGGCGGCTACACCTTC. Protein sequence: CANSLRGYGGQGAGGYTF.

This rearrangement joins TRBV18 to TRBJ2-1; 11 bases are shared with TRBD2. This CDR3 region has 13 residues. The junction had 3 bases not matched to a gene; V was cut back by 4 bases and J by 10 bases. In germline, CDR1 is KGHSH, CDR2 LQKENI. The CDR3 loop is CASSQLAGVEQFF. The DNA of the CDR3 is TGTGCCAGCTCACAACTAGCGGGGGTAGAGCAGTTCTTC.